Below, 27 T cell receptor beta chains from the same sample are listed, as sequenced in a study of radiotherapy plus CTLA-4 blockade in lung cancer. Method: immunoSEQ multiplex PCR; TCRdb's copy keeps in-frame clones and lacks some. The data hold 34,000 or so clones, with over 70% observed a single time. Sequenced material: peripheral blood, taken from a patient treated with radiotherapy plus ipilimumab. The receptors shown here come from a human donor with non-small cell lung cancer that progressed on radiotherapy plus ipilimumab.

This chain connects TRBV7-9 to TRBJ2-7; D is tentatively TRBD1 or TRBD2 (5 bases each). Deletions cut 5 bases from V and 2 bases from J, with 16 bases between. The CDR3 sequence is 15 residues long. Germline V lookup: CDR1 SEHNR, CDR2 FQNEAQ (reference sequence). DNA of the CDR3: TGTGCCAGCAGCCACCGGGACCGCAAACCCTACGAGCAGTACTTC. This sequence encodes CASSHRDRKPYEQYF. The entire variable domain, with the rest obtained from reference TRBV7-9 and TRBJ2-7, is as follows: DTGVSQNPRHKITKRGQNVTFRCDPISEHNRLYWYRQTLGQGPEFLTYFQNEAQLEKSRLLSDRFSAERPKGSFSTLEIQRTEQGDSAMYLCASSHRDRKPYEQYFGPGTRLTVT.

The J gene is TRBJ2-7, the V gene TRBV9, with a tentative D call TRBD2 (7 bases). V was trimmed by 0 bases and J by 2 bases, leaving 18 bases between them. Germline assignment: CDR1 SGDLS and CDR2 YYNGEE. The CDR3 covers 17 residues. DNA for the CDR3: TGTGCCAGCAGCGTAGGAAGTGGGGGGGCAGAACCCTACGAGCAGTACTTC. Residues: CASSVGSGGAEPYEQYF.

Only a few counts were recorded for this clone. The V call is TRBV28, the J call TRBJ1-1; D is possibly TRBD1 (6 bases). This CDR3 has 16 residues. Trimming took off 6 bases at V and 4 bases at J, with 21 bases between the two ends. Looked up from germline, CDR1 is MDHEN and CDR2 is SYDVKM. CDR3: CASSNPWDKKGTEAFF. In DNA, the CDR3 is TGTGCCAGCAGCAATCCATGGGACAAAAAGGGCACTGAAGCTTTCTTT.

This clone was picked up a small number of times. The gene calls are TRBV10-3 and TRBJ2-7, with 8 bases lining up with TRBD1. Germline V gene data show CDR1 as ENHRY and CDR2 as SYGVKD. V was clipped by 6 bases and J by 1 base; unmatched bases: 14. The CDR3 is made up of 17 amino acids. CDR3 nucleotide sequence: TGTGCCATCAGCAAAATTAAACAGGGGGGCAGATCCTACGAGCAGTACTTC. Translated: CAISKIKQGGRSYEQYF.

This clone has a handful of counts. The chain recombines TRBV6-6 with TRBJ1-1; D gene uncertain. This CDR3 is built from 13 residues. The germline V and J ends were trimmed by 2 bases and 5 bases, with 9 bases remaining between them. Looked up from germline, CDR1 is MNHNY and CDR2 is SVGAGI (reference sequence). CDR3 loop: CASSYDRRTEAFF. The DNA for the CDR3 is TGTGCCAGCAGTTACGACCGGAGGACTGAAGCTTTCTTT.

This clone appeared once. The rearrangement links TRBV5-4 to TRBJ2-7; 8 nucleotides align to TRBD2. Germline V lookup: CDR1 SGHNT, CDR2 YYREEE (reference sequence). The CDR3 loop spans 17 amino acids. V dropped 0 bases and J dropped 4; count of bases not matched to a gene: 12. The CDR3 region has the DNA TGTGCCAGCAGCTTGGGAGGCGGGAGGTCGATAGGGTACGAGCAGTACTTC. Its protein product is CASSLGGGRSIGYEQYF.

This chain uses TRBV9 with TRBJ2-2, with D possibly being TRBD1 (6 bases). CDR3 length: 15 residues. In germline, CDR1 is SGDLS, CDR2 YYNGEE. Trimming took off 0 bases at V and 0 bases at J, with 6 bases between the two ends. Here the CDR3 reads CASSVAGANTGELFF. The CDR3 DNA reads TGTGCCAGCAGCGTAGCAGGGGCGAACACCGGGGAGCTGTTTTTT.

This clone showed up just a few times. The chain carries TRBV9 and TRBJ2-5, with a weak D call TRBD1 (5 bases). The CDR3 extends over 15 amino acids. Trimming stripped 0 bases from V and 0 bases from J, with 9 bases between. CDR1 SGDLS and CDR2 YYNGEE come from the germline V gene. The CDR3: CASSVATAYQETQYF. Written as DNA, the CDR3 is TGTGCCAGCAGCGTAGCGACAGCCTACCAAGAGACCCAGTACTTC.

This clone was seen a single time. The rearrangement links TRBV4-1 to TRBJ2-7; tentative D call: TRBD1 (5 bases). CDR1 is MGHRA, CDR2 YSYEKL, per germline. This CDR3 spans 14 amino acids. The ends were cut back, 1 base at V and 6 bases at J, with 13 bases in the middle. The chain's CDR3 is CASSQVRARTEQYF. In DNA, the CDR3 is TGCGCCAGCAGCCAAGTCAGGGCTCGGACCGAGCAGTACTTC.

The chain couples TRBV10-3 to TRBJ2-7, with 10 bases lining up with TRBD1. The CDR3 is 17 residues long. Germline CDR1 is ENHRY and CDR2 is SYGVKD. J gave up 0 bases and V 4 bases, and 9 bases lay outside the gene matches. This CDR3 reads CAISGQGALGSSYEQYF. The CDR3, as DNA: TGTGCCATCAGTGGACAGGGGGCCCTCGGGAGCTCCTACGAGCAGTACTTC.

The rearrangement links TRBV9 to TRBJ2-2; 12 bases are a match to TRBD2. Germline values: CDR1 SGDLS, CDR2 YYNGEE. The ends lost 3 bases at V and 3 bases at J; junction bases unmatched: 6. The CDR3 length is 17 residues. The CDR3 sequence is CASSAGLAGSYTGELFF. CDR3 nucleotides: TGTGCCAGCAGCGCTGGACTAGCGGGATCCTACACCGGGGAGCTGTTTTTT.

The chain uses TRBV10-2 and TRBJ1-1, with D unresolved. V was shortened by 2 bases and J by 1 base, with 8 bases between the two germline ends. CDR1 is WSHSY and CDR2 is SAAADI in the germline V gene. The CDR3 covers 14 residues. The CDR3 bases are TGCGCCAGCAGTGAGAGGCAACGGAACACTGAAGCTTTCTTT. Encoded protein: CASSERQRNTEAFF.

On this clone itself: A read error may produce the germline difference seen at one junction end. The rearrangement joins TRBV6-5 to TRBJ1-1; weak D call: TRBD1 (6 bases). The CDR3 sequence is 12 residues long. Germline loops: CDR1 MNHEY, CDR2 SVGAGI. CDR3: CASSHNGGILIF. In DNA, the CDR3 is TGTGCCAGCAGCCACAACGGGGGCATTCTTATCTTT.

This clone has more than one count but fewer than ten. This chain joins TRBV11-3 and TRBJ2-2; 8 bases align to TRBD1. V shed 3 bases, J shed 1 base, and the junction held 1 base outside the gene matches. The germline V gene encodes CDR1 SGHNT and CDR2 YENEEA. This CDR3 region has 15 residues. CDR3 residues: CASSFGQGNTGELFF. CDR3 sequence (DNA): TGTGCCAGCAGCTTCGGACAGGGGAACACCGGGGAGCTGTTTTTT. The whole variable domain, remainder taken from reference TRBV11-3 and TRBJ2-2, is EAGVVQSPRYKIIEKKQPVAFWCNPISGHNTLYWYLQNLGQGPELLIRYENEEAVDDSQLPKDRFSAERLKGVDSTLKIQPAELGDSAVYLCASSFGQGNTGELFFGEGSRLTVL.

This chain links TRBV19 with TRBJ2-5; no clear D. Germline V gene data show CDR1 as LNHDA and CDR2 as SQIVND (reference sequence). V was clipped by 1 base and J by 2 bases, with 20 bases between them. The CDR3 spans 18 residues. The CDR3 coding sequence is TGTGCCAGTAGTATAGGTTCCTTCTACGGGCAGAATCAAGAGACCCAGTACTTC. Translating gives CASSIGSFYGQNQETQYF.

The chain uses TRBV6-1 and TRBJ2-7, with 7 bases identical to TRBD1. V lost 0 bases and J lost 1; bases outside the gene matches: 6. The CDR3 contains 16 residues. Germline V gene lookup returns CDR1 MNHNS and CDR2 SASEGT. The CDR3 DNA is TGTGCCAGCAGTGAAGCGGATAACAGGGGATCCTACGAGCAGTACTTC. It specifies CASSEADNRGSYEQYF.

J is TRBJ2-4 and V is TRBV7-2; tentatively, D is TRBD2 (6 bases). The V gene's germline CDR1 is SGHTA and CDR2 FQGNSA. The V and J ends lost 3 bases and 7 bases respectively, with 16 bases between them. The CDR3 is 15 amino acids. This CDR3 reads CASSLYYGRGNIQYF. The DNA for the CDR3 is TGTGCCAGCAGCTTGTATTACGGCCGGGGGAACATTCAGTACTTC.

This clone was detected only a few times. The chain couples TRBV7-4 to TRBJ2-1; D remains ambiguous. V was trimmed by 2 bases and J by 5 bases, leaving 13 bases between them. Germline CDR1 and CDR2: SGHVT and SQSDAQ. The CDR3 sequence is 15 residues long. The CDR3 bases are TGTGCCAGCAGCTTACGCACCGCGAGTAACAATGAGCAGTTCTTC. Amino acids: CASSLRTASNNEQFF.

The CDR3 loop is CASSQTGGRENQPQHF. The CDR3 DNA reads TGCGCCAGCAGCCAAACAGGGGGCCGGGAAAATCAGCCCCAGCATTTT. This chain connects TRBV4-1 to TRBJ1-5, with 9 bases fitting TRBD1. V lost 2 bases, J lost 4 bases, and 6 bases stayed unmatched. Germline V CDR1 and CDR2: MGHRA, YSYEKL. The CDR3 runs 16 residues.

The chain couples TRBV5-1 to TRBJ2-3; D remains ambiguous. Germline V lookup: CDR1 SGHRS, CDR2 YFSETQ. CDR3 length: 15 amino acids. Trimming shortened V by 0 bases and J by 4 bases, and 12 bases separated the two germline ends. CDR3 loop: CASSLVSKGSDTQYF. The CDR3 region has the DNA TGCGCCAGCAGCTTGGTCTCAAAAGGGTCAGATACGCAGTATTTT.

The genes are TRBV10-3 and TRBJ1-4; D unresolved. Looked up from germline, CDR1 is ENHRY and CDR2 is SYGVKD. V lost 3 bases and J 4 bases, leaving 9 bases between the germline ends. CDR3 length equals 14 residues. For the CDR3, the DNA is TGTGCCATCAGTGAACAGCGAAGTAATGAAAAACTGTTTTTT. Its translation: CAISEQRSNEKLFF.

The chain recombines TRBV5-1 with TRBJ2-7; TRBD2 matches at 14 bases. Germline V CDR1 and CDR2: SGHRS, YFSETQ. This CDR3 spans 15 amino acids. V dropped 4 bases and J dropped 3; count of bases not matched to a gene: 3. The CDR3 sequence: CASSRGTSGGYEQYF. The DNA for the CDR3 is TGCGCCAGCAGCCGAGGGACTAGCGGGGGCTACGAGCAGTACTTC. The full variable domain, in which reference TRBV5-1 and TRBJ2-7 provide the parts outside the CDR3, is KAGVTQTPRYLIKTRGQQVTLSCSPISGHRSVSWYQQTPGQGLQFLFEYFSETQRNKGNFPGRFSGRQFSNSRSEMNVSTLELGDSALYLCASSRGTSGGYEQYFGPGTRLTVT.

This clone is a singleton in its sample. DNA for the CDR3: TGTGCCAGCTCACCTGACAGGGTCTCAGATACGCAGTATTTT. Encoded protein: CASSPDRVSDTQYF. V is TRBV18 and J is TRBJ2-3; 7 positions match TRBD1. The V gene end was trimmed by 3 bases and the J gene end by 4 bases; junction bases not matched to a gene: 4. CDR1 KGHSH and CDR2 LQKENI come from the germline V gene. The CDR3 extends over 14 amino acids.

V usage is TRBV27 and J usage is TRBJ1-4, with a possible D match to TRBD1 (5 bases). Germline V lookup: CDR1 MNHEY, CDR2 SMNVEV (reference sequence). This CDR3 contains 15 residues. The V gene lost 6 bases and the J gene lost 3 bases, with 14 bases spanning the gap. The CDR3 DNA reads TGTGCCAGCAGGGTCTTGGGGGGTCCTAATGAAAAACTGTTTTTT. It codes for CASRVLGGPNEKLFF.

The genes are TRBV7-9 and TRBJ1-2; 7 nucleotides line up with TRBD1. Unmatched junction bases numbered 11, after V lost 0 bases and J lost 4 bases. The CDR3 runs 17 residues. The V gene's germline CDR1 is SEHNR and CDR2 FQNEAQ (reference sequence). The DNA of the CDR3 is TGTGCCAGCAGCTTAGCGGGGGGGACAGAAATGATCTATGGCTACACCTTC. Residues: CASSLAGGTEMIYGYTF.

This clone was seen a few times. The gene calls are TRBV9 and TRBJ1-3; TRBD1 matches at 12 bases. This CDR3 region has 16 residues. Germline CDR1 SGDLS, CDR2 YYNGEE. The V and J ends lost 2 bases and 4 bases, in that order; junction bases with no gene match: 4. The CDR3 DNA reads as TGTGCCAGCAGCGTGGGGACAGGGGGCGGAGGAAACACCATATATTTT. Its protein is CASSVGTGGGGNTIYF.

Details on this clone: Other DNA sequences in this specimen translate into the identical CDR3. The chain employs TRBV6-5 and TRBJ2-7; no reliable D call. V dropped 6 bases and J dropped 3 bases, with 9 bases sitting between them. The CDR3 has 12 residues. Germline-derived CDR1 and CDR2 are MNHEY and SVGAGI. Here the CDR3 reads CASSPGRYEQYF. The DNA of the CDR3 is TGTGCCAGCAGCCCCGGTCGCTACGAGCAGTACTTC.